This T cell receptor (beta chain) came from a study of blood T cells in healthy people across ages. Next came a second PCR, run for about 6 to 11 cycles, which used a sample-barcoded 5' primer along with a J-beta primer mix. MiXCR, run by TCRdb on the 5' RACE reads, gives a single entry per CDR3 protein. The sample records about 680,000 distinct CDR3 sequences, around 49% being singletons. Donors ranged from roughly 6 to 100 years old and were healthy Caucasians in Russia. Every sample had a minimum of 6 million PBMCs isolated. Germline CDR1 SGHTA, CDR2 FQGNSA. Losses at the gene ends were 7 bases for V and 5 bases for J; bases not matched to a gene: 13. CDR3 size: 16 residues.

The J gene is TRBJ2-5, the V gene TRBV7-2; 10 bases line up with TRBD2. This TCR came from a woman aged 60 to 75 in good health. Sequencing was carried out using blood. In nucleotides, the CDR3 is TGTGCCAGCACCGTCTTAGGGAGCGGGAGGGGCGAGACCCAGTACTTC. Translating gives CASTVLGSGRGETQYF.